The next 9 T cell receptor beta chains were all read from a single sample in a study of beta chain features in type 1 diabetes. All of the isolated RNA was reverse transcribed, so expressed TCRB transcripts were sequenced. Using immunoSEQ multiplex PCR, the repertoire was profiled, and TCRdb retains in-frame clones only, with some absent. Here the sample spans hundreds of thousands of clones, 25% to 35% being singletons. The sample taken for sequencing was naive CD4+ T cells from blood. These TCRs come from a man aged 18 to 30 in good health.

This chain uses TRBV28 with TRBJ1-5; D is uncertain. The CDR3 has 12 residues. Trimming cost V 8 bases and J 0 bases, with 5 bases left between them. CDR1 and CDR2 (germline): MDHEN, SYDVKM. This chain's CDR3 is CASGRSNQPQHF. DNA for the CDR3: TGTGCCAGCGGACGTAGCAATCAGCCCCAGCATTTT.

This clone was detected a few times. The rearrangement uses TRBV20-1 and TRBJ2-4; a possible D gene is TRBD2 (5 bases). There are 11 residues in the CDR3. Germline CDR1 is DFQATT and CDR2 is SNEGSKA (reference sequence). Trimming took 6 bases from V and 13 from J, leaving 16 bases between them. The CDR3 DNA follows: TGCAGTGCAACTCAGTCCGACTACCAGTACTTC. This codes for CSATQSDYQYF.

This clone has a handful of counts. J is TRBJ2-1 and V is TRBV9, with 9 bases aligning to TRBD2. The CDR3 loop spans 15 amino acids. V trimming: 0 bases; J trimming: 9 bases; junction bases outside the gene matches: 7. Germline V gene sequence: CDR1 SGDLS, CDR2 YYNGEE. This CDR3 is CASSVEGSGSGEQFF. CDR3 bases: TGTGCCAGCAGCGTAGAAGGTAGCGGGAGCGGTGAGCAGTTCTTC.

This clone was recorded a few times. This rearrangement joins TRBV29-1 to TRBJ2-7; tentative D call: TRBD2 (6 bases). CDR3 size: 12 residues. The ends were cut back, 6 bases at V and 5 bases at J, with 14 bases in the middle. In germline, CDR1 is SQVTM, CDR2 ANQGSEA. The CDR3 loop reads CSVGGSLDEQYF. The CDR3 DNA follows: TGCAGCGTCGGGGGTTCTTTGGACGAGCAGTACTTC.

This rearrangement joins TRBV5-4 to TRBJ2-1, with 11 bases fitting TRBD1. V lost 6 bases, J lost 0 bases, and 17 bases stayed unmatched. The CDR3 is 20 residues long. Germline CDR1 reads SGHNT; CDR2 reads YYREEE (reference sequence). CDR3: CASTVPRTGGAGGSYNEQFF. Written as DNA, the CDR3 is TGTGCCAGCACTGTCCCAAGGACAGGGGGCGCGGGGGGCTCCTACAATGAGCAGTTCTTC.

This clone has more than one count but fewer than ten. Other DNA sequences in this sample translate to the same CDR3. This chain links TRBV20-1 with TRBJ2-5; no reliable D call. The germline V and J ends were trimmed by 1 base and 3 bases, with 3 bases remaining between them. The CDR3 is 11 amino acids. The germline V gene encodes CDR1 DFQATT and CDR2 SNEGSKA (reference sequence). CDR3 in DNA: TGCAGTGCTAGAGGCGAAGAGACCCAGTACTTC. Translated, it gives CSARGEETQYF.

The chain uses TRBV29-1 and TRBJ1-4; D gene unclear. The CDR3 runs to 14 residues. The germline V gene encodes CDR1 SQVTM and CDR2 ANQGSEA. V lost 6 bases, J lost 0 bases, and 11 bases lay in between. CDR3: CSVRGRATNEKLFF. DNA of the CDR3: TGCAGCGTCCGAGGGCGAGCAACTAATGAAAAACTGTTTTTT.

This clone has more than one count but fewer than ten. The chain links TRBV10-3 to TRBJ2-7, with D unresolved. CDR1 is ENHRY and CDR2 is SYGVKD in the germline V gene. V lost 2 bases, J lost 2 bases, and 7 bases lay in between. This CDR3 has 13 amino acids. Written as DNA, the CDR3 is TGTGCCATCAGTGAGAGACAAGCCTACGAGCAGTACTTC. Translating it yields CAISERQAYEQYF.

Notes on this clone: The same CDR3 arises from other DNA sequences in this sample as well. The chain uses TRBV7-9 and TRBJ2-3; the match to TRBD2 covers 10 bases. J gave up 1 base and V 5 bases, and 3 bases lay outside the gene matches. Germline V gene sequence: CDR1 SEHNR, CDR2 FQNEAQ (reference sequence). This CDR3 has 15 residues. The CDR3 here is CASSPLAGGTDTQYF. The CDR3 bases are TGTGCCAGCAGCCCGCTAGCGGGAGGCACAGATACGCAGTATTTT. Filled out from reference TRBV7-9 and TRBJ2-3, the complete variable domain reads DTGVSQNPRHKITKRGQNVTFRCDPISEHNRLYWYRQTLGQGPEFLTYFQNEAQLEKSRLLSDRFSAERPKGSFSTLEIQRTEQGDSAMYLCASSPLAGGTDTQYFGPGTRLTVL.